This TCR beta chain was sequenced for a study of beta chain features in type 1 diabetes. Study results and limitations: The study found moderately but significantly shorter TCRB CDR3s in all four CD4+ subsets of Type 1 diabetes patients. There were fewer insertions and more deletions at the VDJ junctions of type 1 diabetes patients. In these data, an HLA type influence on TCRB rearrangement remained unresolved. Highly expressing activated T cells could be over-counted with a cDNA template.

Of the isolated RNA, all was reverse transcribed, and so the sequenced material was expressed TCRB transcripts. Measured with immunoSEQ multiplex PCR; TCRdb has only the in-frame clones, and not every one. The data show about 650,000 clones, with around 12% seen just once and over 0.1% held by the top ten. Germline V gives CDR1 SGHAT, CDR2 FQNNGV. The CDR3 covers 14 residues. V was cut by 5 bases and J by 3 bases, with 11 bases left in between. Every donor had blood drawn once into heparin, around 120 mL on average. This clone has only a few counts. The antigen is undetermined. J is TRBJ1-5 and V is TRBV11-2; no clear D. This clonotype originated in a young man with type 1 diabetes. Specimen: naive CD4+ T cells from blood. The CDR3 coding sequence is TGTGCCAGCAGCCCCCTGACGGTCAATCAGCCCCAGCATTTT. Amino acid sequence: CASSPLTVNQPQHF. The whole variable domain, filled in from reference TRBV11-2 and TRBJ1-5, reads EAGVAQSPRYKIIEKRQSVAFWCNPISGHATLYWYQQILGQGPKLLIQFQNNGVVDDSQLPKDRFSAERLKGVDSTLKIQPAKLEDSAVYLCASSPLTVNQPQHFGDGTRLSIL.